This TCR beta chain was identified during a study of PD-L1 blockade in urothelial cancer. There are 14 residues in the CDR3. The germline CDR1 and CDR2 sequences are SGHRS and YFSETQ. The trim removed 6 bases at V and 4 bases at J, leaving 3 bases unmatched. Patients had locally advanced or metastatic urothelial carcinoma. A spike-in of synthetic TCR analog templates was added to each PCR. Clones were read by immunoSEQ multiplex PCR, and TCRdb kept only the in-frame ones, dropping some. The sample carries 25,000 to 30,000 clones, roughly 86% recorded once. The chain recombines TRBV5-1 with TRBJ2-1; TRBD1 matches at 11 bases. This clonotype was sampled from a man between 50 and 59 years old with urothelial cancer. The sequencing here drew on PBMCs, taken around atezolizumab (anti-PD-L1) treatment. The CDR3 bases are TGCGCCAGCACCCGGGACAGGGGGTACAATGAGCAGTTCTTC. As protein: CASTRDRGYNEQFF.